This is a list of T cell receptor beta chains from one sample in a study of T-cell memory formation after mild COVID-19. TCRdb re-analysed the 5' RACE reads in MiXCR, keeping a single row per CDR3 protein. The sample lists 140,000 to 150,000 distinct CDR3 sequences, roughly a fifth occurring once. The sequenced sample consisted of PBMCs or a T cell subset sorted from them (not recorded which). These receptors were obtained from an adult woman who had mild COVID-19 (a few samples of this study predate the infection). Cell type and time point are not known. CDR3s include the opening cysteine and the closing phenylalanine or tryptophan. The order of the fields is V gene, clone size, D gene, J gene, CDR3 DNA, CDR3 protein. D genes are given only for firm matches. Rows give clone size only sometimes, using once, few, many, or a class for an expanded clone.

V: TRBV20-1; size: many; D: TRBD2; J: TRBJ2-5; DNA: TGCAGTGCTTTGATCAAGCGGGGTAAAGAGACCCAGTACTTC; CDR3: CSALIKRGKETQYF
V: TRBV5-1; size: few; D: NA; J: TRBJ2-3; DNA: TGCGCCAGCAGTCCCGCCCAACCGGGCACAGATACGCAGTATTTT; CDR3: CASSPAQPGTDTQYF
V: TRBV2; size: NA; D: NA; J: TRBJ1-1; DNA: TGTGCCAGCCACCCCCAGGGATCGCGAAACACTGAAGCTTTCTTT; CDR3: CASHPQGSRNTEAFF
V: TRBV7-8; size: NA; D: TRBD2; J: TRBJ2-1; DNA: TGTGCCAGCAGCCTGAAGCGGGAGAAACGAAATGAGCAGTTCTTC; CDR3: CASSLKREKRNEQFF
V: TRBV7-9; size: few; D: NA; J: TRBJ2-1; DNA: TGTGCCAGCAGCTTTGGCTACAATGAGCAGTTCTTC; CDR3: CASSFGYNEQFF
V: TRBV12-3/TRBV12-4; size: few; D: TRBD1; J: TRBJ2-7; DNA: TGTGCCAGCAGTCTTGAGCAGGGGGCCCACGAGCAGTACTTC; CDR3: CASSLEQGAHEQYF
V: TRBV12-3/TRBV12-4; size: NA; D: TRBD1; J: TRBJ1-1; DNA: TGTGCCAGCACCCTCAACCTGGGGACAGGGGACGGGTCGGGGCCTGAAGCTTTCTTT; CDR3: CASTLNLGTGDGSGPEAFF
V: TRBV12-3/TRBV12-4; size: few; D: NA; J: TRBJ2-3; DNA: TGTGCCAGCAGTTTTGGCGGGACTCTCACAGATACGCAGTATTTT; CDR3: CASSFGGTLTDTQYF
V: TRBV10-3; size: few; D: TRBD2; J: TRBJ2-7; DNA: TGTGCCATCAGTGAGTCTGGGGAGGGCTACGAGCAGTACTTC; CDR3: CAISESGEGYEQYF
V: TRBV4-1; size: NA; D: TRBD2; J: TRBJ2-1; DNA: TGCGCCAGCAGCCAACCCGGACTAGCGGGGACATACAATGAGCAGTTCTTC; CDR3: CASSQPGLAGTYNEQFF
V: TRBV12-3/TRBV12-4; size: NA; D: NA; J: TRBJ2-7; DNA: TGTGCCAGCAGTCACGGGACAATTCCGTACTTC; CDR3: CASSHGTIPYF
V: TRBV10-3; size: NA; D: NA; J: TRBJ1-2; DNA: TGTGCCATCAGTGAGTCGACTCGGGGCAGTGATGGCTACACCTTC; CDR3: CAISESTRGSDGYTF
V: TRBV7-3; size: few; D: NA; J: TRBJ2-4; DNA: TGTGCCAGCAGCTTAGGACAGATAGCCAAAAACATTCAGTACTTC; CDR3: CASSLGQIAKNIQYF
V: TRBV7-6; size: NA; D: NA; J: TRBJ1-4; DNA: TGTGCCAGCAGCCCCCTCGGGGCGGGGGGTGAAAAACTGTTTTTT; CDR3: CASSPLGAGGEKLFF
V: TRBV9; size: NA; D: NA; J: TRBJ2-1; DNA: TGTGCCAGCAGCGGAATTAGCGTAAAGGGTTATGAGCAGTTCTTC; CDR3: CASSGISVKGYEQFF
V: TRBV30; size: NA; D: TRBD1; J: TRBJ1-5; DNA: TGTGCCTGGAGTGTACGGACAGGGGGTAACAATCAGCCCCAGCATTTT; CDR3: CAWSVRTGGNNQPQHF
V: TRBV5-1; size: many; D: NA; J: TRBJ1-2; DNA: TGCGCCAGCAGCCCCCAAGGACCTAACTATGGCTACACCTTC; CDR3: CASSPQGPNYGYTF
V: TRBV5-1; size: NA; D: NA; J: TRBJ1-5; DNA: TGCGCCAGCAGCTCGGGCCTTGGACGCGGGAATCAGCCCCAGCATTTT; CDR3: CASSSGLGRGNQPQHF
V: TRBV5-1; size: NA; D: NA; J: TRBJ2-1; DNA: TGCGCCAGCAGCTGGTGGGGGGCCGATGAGCAGTTCTTC; CDR3: CASSWWGADEQFF
V: TRBV7-7; size: NA; D: TRBD2; J: TRBJ2-1; DNA: TGTGCCAGCAGCCCAACCAGCGGGGGGTCCTACAATGAGCAGTTCTTC; CDR3: CASSPTSGGSYNEQFF
V: TRBV7-2; size: NA; D: TRBD2; J: TRBJ2-1; DNA: TGTGCCAGCAGCTTTGACTCGGGACTAGGCTACAATGAGCAGTTCTTC; CDR3: CASSFDSGLGYNEQFF
V: TRBV24-1; size: few; D: NA; J: TRBJ1-2; DNA: TGTGCCACCAGTGATTTTGACACCTCCTATGGCTACACCTTC; CDR3: CATSDFDTSYGYTF
V: TRBV24-1; size: few; D: TRBD1; J: TRBJ2-1; DNA: TGTGCCACCAGTGTGCAGGGACAGGGTTCAGGAAATGAGCAGTTCTTC; CDR3: CATSVQGQGSGNEQFF
V: TRBV24-1; size: NA; D: TRBD1; J: TRBJ2-3; DNA: TGTGCCACCAGTGATAACCGGGACAGGGCTAGACTCACAGATACGCAGTATTTT; CDR3: CATSDNRDRARLTDTQYF
V: TRBV6-5; size: NA; D: TRBD2; J: TRBJ2-2; DNA: TGTGCCAGCAGCATAGCGGGACCCCCCACCGGGGAGCTGTTTTTT; CDR3: CASSIAGPPTGELFF
V: TRBV5-1; size: NA; D: NA; J: TRBJ2-6; DNA: TGCGCCAGCAGCCAGACACTCTCTGGGGCCAACGTCCTGACTTTC; CDR3: CASSQTLSGANVLTF
V: TRBV12-3/TRBV12-4; size: many; D: NA; J: TRBJ2-1; DNA: TGTGCCAGCAGCCCTGATCTGGACTCCGGTGAGCAGTTCTTC; CDR3: CASSPDLDSGEQFF
V: TRBV7-2; size: NA; D: TRBD1; J: TRBJ2-3; DNA: TGTGCCAGCAGCTCCGGACAGGCCACAGATACGCAGTATTTT; CDR3: CASSSGQATDTQYF
V: TRBV29-1; size: NA; D: TRBD1; J: TRBJ2-7; DNA: TGCAGCGCAATGGGACAGGGTGGCGAGCAGTACTTC; CDR3: CSAMGQGGEQYF
V: TRBV7-9; size: few; D: NA; J: TRBJ1-4; DNA: TGTGCCAGCAGCTTAGATGCAACTAATGAAAAACTGTTTTTT; CDR3: CASSLDATNEKLFF
V: TRBV5-1; size: NA; D: TRBD1; J: TRBJ1-1; DNA: TGCGCCAGCATGCCCCGAGGGGGCAACACTGAAGCTTTCTTT; CDR3: CASMPRGGNTEAFF
V: TRBV25-1; size: NA; D: NA; J: TRBJ2-3; DNA: TGTGCCAGCCTGGGAGTAGCCACAGATACGCAGTATTTT; CDR3: CASLGVATDTQYF
V: TRBV12-3/TRBV12-4; size: many; D: TRBD1; J: TRBJ2-5; DNA: TGTGCCAGCAGATCAACAGGGGAAAAGACCCAGTACTTC; CDR3: CASRSTGEKTQYF
V: TRBV5-1; size: NA; D: NA; J: TRBJ2-1; DNA: TGCGCCAGCAGCTTGGTTTCAGGGATGGATGAGCAGTTCTTC; CDR3: CASSLVSGMDEQFF
V: TRBV5-4; size: few; D: TRBD1; J: TRBJ2-3; DNA: TGTGCCAGCAGCTCAAGGGACAGGGGGCAGTTGAATACGCAGTATTTT; CDR3: CASSSRDRGQLNTQYF
V: TRBV5-1; size: few; D: NA; J: TRBJ2-5; DNA: TGCGCCAGCAGCTTGGATTGGGGTAATTGGATCTTC; CDR3: CASSLDWGNWIF
V: TRBV2; size: NA; D: TRBD2; J: TRBJ2-3; DNA: TGTGCCAGCAGTGAAGGGACTAGCGGTAGCACAGATACGCAGTATTTT; CDR3: CASSEGTSGSTDTQYF
V: TRBV4-2; size: NA; D: NA; J: TRBJ1-4; DNA: TGTGCCAGCAGCCAAGATATCGGACTTGAAAAACTGTTTTTT; CDR3: CASSQDIGLEKLFF
V: TRBV5-1; size: NA; D: NA; J: TRBJ2-3; DNA: TGCGCCAGCAGCTTGGGTAAACTGCCCCCTAACACAGATACGCAGTATTTT; CDR3: CASSLGKLPPNTDTQYF
V: TRBV28; size: NA; D: TRBD1; J: TRBJ2-3; DNA: TGTGCCAGCAGCTCAGGACAGGGAGGTACGCAGTATTTT; CDR3: CASSSGQGGTQYF
V: TRBV7-8; size: few; D: TRBD1; J: TRBJ2-4; DNA: TGTGCCAGCAGCTTAGGAACGGGCAGGGGGCAGGACATTCAGTACTTC; CDR3: CASSLGTGRGQDIQYF
V: TRBV15; size: NA; D: NA; J: TRBJ1-5; DNA: TGTGCCACCAGCAGAGAACGGACCTCTGGGCCCCAGCATTTT; CDR3: CATSRERTSGPQHF